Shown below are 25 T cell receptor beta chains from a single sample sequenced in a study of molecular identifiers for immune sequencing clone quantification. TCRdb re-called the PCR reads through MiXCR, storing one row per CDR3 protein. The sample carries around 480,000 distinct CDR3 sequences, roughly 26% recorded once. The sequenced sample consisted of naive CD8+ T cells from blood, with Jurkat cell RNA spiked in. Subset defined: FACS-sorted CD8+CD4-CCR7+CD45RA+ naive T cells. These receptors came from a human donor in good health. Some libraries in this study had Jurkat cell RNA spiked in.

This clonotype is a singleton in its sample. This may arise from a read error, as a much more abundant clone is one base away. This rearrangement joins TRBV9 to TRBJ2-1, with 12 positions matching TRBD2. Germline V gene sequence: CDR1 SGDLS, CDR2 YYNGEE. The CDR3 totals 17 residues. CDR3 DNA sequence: TGTGCCAGCAGCCCAGAATCCCGACTAGCGGGGGTGAATGGGCAGTTCTTC. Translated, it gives CASSPESRLAGVNGQFF. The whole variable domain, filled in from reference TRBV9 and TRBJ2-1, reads DSGVTQTPKHLITATGQRVTLRCSPRSGDLSVYWYQQSLDQGLQFLIQYYNGEERAKGNILERFSAQQFPDLHSELNLSSLELGDSALYFCASSPESRLAGVNGQFFGPGTRLTVL.

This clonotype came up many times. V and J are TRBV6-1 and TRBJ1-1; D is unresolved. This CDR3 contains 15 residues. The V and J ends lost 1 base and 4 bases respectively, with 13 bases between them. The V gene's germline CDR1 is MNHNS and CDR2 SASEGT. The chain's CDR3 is CASSEVAFRGTEAFF. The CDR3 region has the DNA TGTGCCAGCAGTGAAGTGGCATTCCGGGGCACTGAAGCTTTCTTT.

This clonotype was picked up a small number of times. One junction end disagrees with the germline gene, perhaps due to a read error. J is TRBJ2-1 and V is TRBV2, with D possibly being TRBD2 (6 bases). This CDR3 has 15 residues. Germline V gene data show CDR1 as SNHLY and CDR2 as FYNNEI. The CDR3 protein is CASRDPRDSYNGQFF. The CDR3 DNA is TGTGCCAGCAGGGACCCCCGGGACTCTTACAATGGGCAGTTCTTC.

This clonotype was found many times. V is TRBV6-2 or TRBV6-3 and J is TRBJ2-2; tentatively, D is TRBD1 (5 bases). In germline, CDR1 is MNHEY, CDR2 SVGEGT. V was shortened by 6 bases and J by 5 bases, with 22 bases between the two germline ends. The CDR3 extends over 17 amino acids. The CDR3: CASSFDSTLTMTGELFF. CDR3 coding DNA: TGTGCCAGCAGCTTCGACAGTACTCTAACCATGACCGGGGAGCTGTTTTTT.

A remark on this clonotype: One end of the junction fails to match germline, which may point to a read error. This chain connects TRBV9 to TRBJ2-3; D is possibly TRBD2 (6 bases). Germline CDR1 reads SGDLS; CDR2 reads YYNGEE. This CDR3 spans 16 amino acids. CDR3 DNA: TGTGCCAGCAACCCGGGACTTTCCCCTCGCACAGATACGCAGTGTTTT. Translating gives CASNPGLSPRTDTQCF.

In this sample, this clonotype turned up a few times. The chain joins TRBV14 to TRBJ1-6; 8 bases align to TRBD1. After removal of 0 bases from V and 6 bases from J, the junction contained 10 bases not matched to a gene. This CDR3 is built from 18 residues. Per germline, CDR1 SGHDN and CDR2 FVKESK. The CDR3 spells CASSQDRDRLGVNSPLHF. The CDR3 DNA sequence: TGTGCCAGCAGCCAAGATCGGGACAGGCTGGGGGTTAATTCACCCCTCCACTTT.

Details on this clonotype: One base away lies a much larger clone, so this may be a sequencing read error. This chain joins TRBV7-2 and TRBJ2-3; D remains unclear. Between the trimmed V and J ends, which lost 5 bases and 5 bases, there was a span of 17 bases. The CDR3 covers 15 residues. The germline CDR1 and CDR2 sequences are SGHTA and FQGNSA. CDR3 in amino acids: CASSETGPRGDTQYF. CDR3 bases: TGTGCCAGCAGCGAGACCGGACCGCGCGGAGATACGCAGTATTTT.

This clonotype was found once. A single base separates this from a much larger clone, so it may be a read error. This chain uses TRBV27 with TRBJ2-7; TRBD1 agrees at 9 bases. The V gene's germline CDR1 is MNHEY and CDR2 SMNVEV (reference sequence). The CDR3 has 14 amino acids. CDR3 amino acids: CACSPGTGLGEQYF. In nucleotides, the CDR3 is TGTGCCTGCAGTCCCGGGACAGGGCTCGGGGAGCAGTACTTC.

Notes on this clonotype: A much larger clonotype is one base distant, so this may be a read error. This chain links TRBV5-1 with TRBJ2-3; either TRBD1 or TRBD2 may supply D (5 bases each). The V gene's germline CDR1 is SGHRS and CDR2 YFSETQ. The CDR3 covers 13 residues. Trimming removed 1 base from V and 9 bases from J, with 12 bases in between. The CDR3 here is CASSLSIEGTQYF. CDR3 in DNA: TGCGCCAGCAGCTTGTCTATAGAGGGGACGCAGTATTTT.

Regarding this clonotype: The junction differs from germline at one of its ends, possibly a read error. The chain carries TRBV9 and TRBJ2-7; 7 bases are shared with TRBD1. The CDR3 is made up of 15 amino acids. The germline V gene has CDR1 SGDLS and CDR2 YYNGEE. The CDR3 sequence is CASSVGRDSSYVQYF. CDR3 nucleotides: TGTGCCAGCAGCGTAGGCCGGGACAGCTCCTACGTGCAGTACTTC.

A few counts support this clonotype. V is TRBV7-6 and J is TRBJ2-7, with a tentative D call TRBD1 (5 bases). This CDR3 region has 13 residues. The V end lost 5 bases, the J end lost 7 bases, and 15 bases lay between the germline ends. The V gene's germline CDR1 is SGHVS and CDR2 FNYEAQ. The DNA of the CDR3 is TGTGCCAGCAGCCTTACAGGCCTGGAAGAGCAGTACTTC. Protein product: CASSLTGLEEQYF.

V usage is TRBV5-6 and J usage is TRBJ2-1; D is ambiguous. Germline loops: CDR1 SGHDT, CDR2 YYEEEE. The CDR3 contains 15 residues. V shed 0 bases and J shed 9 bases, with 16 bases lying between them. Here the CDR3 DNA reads TGTGCCAGCAGCTTGGGCGGCCTAGGTCCCGTTGAGCAGTTCTTC. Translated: CASSLGGLGPVEQFF.

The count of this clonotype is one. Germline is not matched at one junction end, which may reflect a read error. CDR3 sequence (DNA): TGCAGTGCTAGATCCGAGCGGGAGTTGGATATGCAGTATTTT. Protein product: CSARSERELDMQYF. This rearrangement joins TRBV20-1 to TRBJ2-3; TRBD2 matches at 8 bases. The CDR3 has 14 residues. Per germline, CDR1 DFQATT and CDR2 SNEGSKA (reference sequence).

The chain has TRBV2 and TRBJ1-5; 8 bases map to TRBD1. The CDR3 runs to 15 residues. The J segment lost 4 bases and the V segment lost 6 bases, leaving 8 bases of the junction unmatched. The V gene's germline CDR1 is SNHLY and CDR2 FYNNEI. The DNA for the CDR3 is TGTGCCAGCAGCGCGGACAGGGCGTCAAATCAGCCCCAGCATTTT. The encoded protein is CASSADRASNQPQHF.

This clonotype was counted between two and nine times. This chain's CDR3 is CSAREGPTYEQYF. The CDR3 DNA is TGCAGTGCTAGAGAAGGCCCCACCTACGAGCAGTACTTC. The chain employs TRBV20-1 and TRBJ2-7; D is ambiguous. Trimming removed 0 bases at V and 2 bases at J, with 8 bases between. The CDR3 totals 13 residues. Germline CDR1 DFQATT, CDR2 SNEGSKA (reference sequence).

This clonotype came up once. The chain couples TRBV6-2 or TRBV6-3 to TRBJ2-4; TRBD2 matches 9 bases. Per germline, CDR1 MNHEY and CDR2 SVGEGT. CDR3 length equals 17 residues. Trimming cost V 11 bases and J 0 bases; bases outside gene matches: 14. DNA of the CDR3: TGTGCCGGTTTAGCGGGGGCCCTTACACTAGCCAAAAACATTCAGTACTTC. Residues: CAGLAGALTLAKNIQYF.

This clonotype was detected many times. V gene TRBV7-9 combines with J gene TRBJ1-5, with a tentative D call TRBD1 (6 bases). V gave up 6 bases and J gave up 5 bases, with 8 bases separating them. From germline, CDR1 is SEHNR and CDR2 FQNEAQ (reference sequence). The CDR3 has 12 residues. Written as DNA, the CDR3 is TGTGCCAGCAGTTACAGGGATCAGCCCCAGCATTTT. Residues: CASSYRDQPQHF.

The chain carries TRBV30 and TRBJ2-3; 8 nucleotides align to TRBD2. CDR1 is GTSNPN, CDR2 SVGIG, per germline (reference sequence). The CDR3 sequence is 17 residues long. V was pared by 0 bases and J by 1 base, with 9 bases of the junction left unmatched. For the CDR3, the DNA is TGTGCCTGGAGTGTACTTCTCGGGAGGGCTGGCACAGATACGCAGTATTTT. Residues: CAWSVLLGRAGTDTQYF.

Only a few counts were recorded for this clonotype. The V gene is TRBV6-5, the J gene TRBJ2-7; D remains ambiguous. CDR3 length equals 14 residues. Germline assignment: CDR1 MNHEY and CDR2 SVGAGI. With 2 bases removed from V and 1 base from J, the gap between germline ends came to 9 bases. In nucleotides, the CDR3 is TGTGCCAGCAGTTACATTGGGCAGTCCTACGAGCAGTACTTC. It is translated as CASSYIGQSYEQYF.

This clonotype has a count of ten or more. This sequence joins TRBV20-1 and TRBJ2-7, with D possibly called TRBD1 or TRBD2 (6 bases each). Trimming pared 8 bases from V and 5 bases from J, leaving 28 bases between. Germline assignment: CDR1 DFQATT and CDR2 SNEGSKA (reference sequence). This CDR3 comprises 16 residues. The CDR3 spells CSPQPIRGGSKDEQYF. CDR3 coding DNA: TGCAGTCCGCAACCTATCCGAGGGGGGTCTAAGGACGAGCAGTACTTC.

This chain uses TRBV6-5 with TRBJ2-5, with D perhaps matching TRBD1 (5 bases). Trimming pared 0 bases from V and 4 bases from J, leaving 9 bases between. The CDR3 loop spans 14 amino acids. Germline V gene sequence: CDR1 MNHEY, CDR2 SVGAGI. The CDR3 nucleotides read TGTGCCAGCAGTTACTCGAGTAGGGGAGAGACCCAGTACTTC. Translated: CASSYSSRGETQYF.

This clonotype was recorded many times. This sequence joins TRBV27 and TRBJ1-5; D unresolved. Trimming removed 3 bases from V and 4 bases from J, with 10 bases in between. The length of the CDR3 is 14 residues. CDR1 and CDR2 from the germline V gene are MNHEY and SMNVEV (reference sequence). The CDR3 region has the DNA TGTGCCAGCAGTTTCGGCGGGAAAAATCAGCCCCAGCATTTT. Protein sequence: CASSFGGKNQPQHF.

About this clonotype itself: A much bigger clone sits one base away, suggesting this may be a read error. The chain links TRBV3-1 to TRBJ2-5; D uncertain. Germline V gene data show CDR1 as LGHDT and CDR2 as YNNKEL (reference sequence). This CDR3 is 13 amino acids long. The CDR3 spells CASSPENQETQHF. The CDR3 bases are TGTGCCAGCAGCCCAGAGAACCAAGAGACCCAGCACTTC.

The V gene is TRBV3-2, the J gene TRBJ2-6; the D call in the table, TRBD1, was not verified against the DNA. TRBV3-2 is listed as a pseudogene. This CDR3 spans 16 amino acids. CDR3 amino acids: CASSRLQDSGANVLTF. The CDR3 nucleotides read TGTGCCAGCAGCCGTTTACAGGACTCTGGGGCCAACGTCCTGACTTTC.

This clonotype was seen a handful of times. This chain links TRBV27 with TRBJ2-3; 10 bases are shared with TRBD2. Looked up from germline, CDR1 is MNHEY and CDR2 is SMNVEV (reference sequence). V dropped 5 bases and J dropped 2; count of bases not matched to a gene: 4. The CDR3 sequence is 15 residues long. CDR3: CASSQTSGTTDTQYF. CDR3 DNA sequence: TGTGCCAGCAGTCAAACTAGCGGGACCACAGATACGCAGTATTTT.